This T cell receptor beta chain was recorded in a study of blood T cell repertoires in COVID-19. Study background: COVID-19 samples, acute and convalescent, were from the United States, Italy and Spain. Sources were T cells, B-cell-depleted T cells, or PBMCs; the material itself was cDNA or gDNA.

Patients from Seattle were sampled longitudinally, starting during active infection. How the authors handled the data: Reference gene primer amplification gave nucleated cell count estimates. Using immunoSEQ multiplex PCR, the repertoire was profiled, and TCRdb retains in-frame clones only, with some absent. V and J calls and clone size are given by that table; D and trimming were obtained from the DNA. The profile covers about 320,000 clones, with roughly 90% appearing a single time and roughly 10% taken by the ten largest. The CDR3 runs 13 residues. Germline V CDR1 and CDR2: SGHNT, YYREEE (reference sequence). V lost 7 bases and J lost 2, with 13 bases in between.

The TCR comes from a woman aged 30 to 39 with COVID-19, enrolled during active disease. The rearrangement links TRBV5-4 to TRBJ2-7, with D maybe TRBD2 (7 bases). Input material: peripheral blood. CDR3 nucleotides: TGTGCCAGCGGGGTAGGGGGGGCCTACGAGCAGTACTTC. Translating it yields CASGVGGAYEQYF.